The 3 T cell receptor beta chains given below trace back to one sample, sequenced in a study of T cell repertoires in cytomegalovirus infection. These receptors lack a known antigen. TCRdb re-called the reads through MiXCR, storing one row per CDR3 protein. Of about 920,000 distinct CDR3 sequences in the sample, around a third were seen once. The sample here was cultured CD8+ T cells from PBMCs, taken from culture after CMV antigen stimulation. The receptors derive from a human donor in good health (CMV status not recorded). Some clones in this sample may be carry-over from other donors' samples.

This clonotype was counted only a few times. V and J are TRBV6-6 and TRBJ2-5, with 8 bases aligning to TRBD2. Per germline, CDR1 MNHNY and CDR2 SVGAGI (reference sequence). CDR3 size: 14 residues. The junction had 5 bases not matched to a gene; V was cut back by 7 bases and J by 1 base. The CDR3 DNA reads TGTGCCAGCAATAAGCGGGGGAGCCAAGAGACCCAGTACTTC. Translated: CASNKRGSQETQYF.

Ten or more counts support this clonotype. The genes are TRBV5-4 and TRBJ2-7, with 8 bases identical to TRBD2. Per the germline V gene, CDR1 is SGHNT and CDR2 is YYREEE (reference sequence). Trimming cost V 1 base and J 5 bases; bases outside gene matches: 8. The CDR3 runs to 15 residues. CDR3 sequence (DNA): TGTGCCAGCAGCTTGTTCGGGGGGGGCAGGCACGAGCAGTACGTC. Its translation is CASSLFGGGRHEQYV.

This clonotype was detected a few times. The chain is built from TRBV7-9 and TRBJ2-7; 10 nucleotides align to TRBD2. Germline V gene data show CDR1 as SEHNR and CDR2 as FQNEAQ (reference sequence). This CDR3 has 15 residues. V lost 1 base and J lost 1; bases outside the gene matches: 1. The CDR3 sequence is CASSLDSGGSYEQYF. CDR3 sequence (DNA): TGTGCCAGCAGCTTAGATAGCGGGGGGTCCTACGAGCAGTACTTC.